This TCR beta chain is drawn from a study of T cells in Graves' hyperthyroidism and ophthalmopathy. Amplified TCR beta CDR3 regions came from RNA transcripts. Researchers ran a first-round RT-PCR on the TCR CDR3 using the HTBI primer set. TCRdb reprocessed the multiplex PCR reads via MiXCR and lists one record per CDR3 protein. The sample comprises roughly 250,000 distinct CDR3 sequences, about 15% of which are singletons, and about an eighth rests with the top ten. This clonotype was counted only a few times. A single base separates this from a much larger clone, so it may be a read error. The V gene lost 5 bases and the J gene lost 11 bases, with 16 bases spanning the gap. This CDR3 comprises 14 residues.

This sequence was found in a woman aged 35 to 49 with Graves' hyperthyroidism that later progressed to Graves' ophthalmopathy. The gene calls are TRBV12-3 or TRBV12-4 and TRBJ1-6; D uncertain. The sample comprised blood. The DNA for the CDR3 is TGTGCCAGCAGTCGTTTAGAGTCAAGGCCACCCCTCCACTTT. Amino acids: CASSRLESRPPLHF.